The clone carrying this TCR beta chain has ten or more counts. Methods used by the authors: In papillary thyroid cancer, a distant-metastasis classifier was built using CDR3 differences across clinicopathological groups. TCRdb reanalyzed the PCR reads with MiXCR. The V and J calls reflect TCRdb's pipeline rather than the authors' work. This sample yields tens of thousands of clones, of which around 15% are seen a single time; 22% belongs to the top ten. This sample is part of a study of metastatic and nonmetastatic thyroid tumors. Study in general: The authors compared repertoires across blood and tumor or nodule tissue from malignant and benign thyroid patients.

Thyroid surgery was performed in patients who had received no treatment beforehand. From germline, CDR1 is DFQATT and CDR2 SNEGSKA (reference sequence). The CDR3 is made up of 15 amino acids. V dropped 0 bases and J dropped 8 bases, with 19 bases sitting between them. The sequencing input was blood. The rearrangement uses TRBV20-1 and TRBJ1-2, with a possible D match to TRBD1 (6 bases). This receptor was obtained from a female donor with papillary thyroid cancer or a benign thyroid nodule (not recorded which). Some clones in this sample may be carry-over from other donors' samples. The chain's CDR3 is CSARDRSEDSGGYTF. The CDR3 DNA reads TGCAGTGCTAGAGATCGGTCCGAGGACAGTGGCGGCTACACCTTC.